This T cell receptor beta chain stems from a study of identical twins (dated by TCRdb to 2016 to 2018). Turning to the overall study: TCR alpha and beta repertoires from monozygotic twins, unrelated adults of various ages and cord blood were deep-sequenced to test whether fetal clonotypes persist. Replicate twin experiments were performed at different times using different library preparation protocols to rule out contamination. Broader findings and caveats from the paper: In monozygotic twins, out-of-frame TCR alpha sharing was systematically underestimated by recombination models, although the models agreed with sharing between unrelated individuals. Invariant T cells such as MAIT and iNKT could partly confound zero-insertion analyses, although diverse VJ usage argued against such confounding for most clonotypes. In beta out-of-frame sequences, excess twin sharing was weaker, because having fewer shared sequences lowered the signal-to-noise ratio. Fewer insertions were carried by abundant cord blood beta clonotypes; a weaker similar trend was observed in young adult naive repertoires, while no such trend was observed in memory repertoires. Compared with coincidental sharing between unrelated individuals, out-of-frame TCR alpha sequences shared between twins showed an excess of sequences with low generation probability. Because the same donors could not be followed over many years, the conclusions depended on cross-sectional statistical analysis.

Including the terminal cysteine and phenylalanine, the CDR3 comprises 18 residues. Only CDR3 DNA remains: 54 bases, in frame from the first base. The germline V and J ends show losses of 2 bases and 0 bases respectively, and no gene match explains 8 bases of the junction. CDR1 and CDR2 were assigned from the germline V gene (reference sequence) as LNHNV and YYDKDF. Only healthy Caucasian donors were included. The twin cohort comprised three pairs of female monozygotic twins, all aged roughly 18 to 30 years. RNA for TCR libraries was isolated from peripheral blood mononuclear cells. For this clonotype: Its antigen remains undetermined. One base away there is no much larger clone; base qualities are not given.

The library was obtained by 5' RACE. The listed sequencing device is Illumina HiSeq 2000. Template switching introduced a universal primer binding site; the final cDNA contained a unique molecular identifier, enabling accurate counting of TCR cDNA molecules. First-strand cDNA for TCR alpha and beta chains was synthesized from specific primers in the conserved constant-segment region. To control for contamination, each cDNA library was double barcoded with a SMART-Mk sample barcode plus Illumina barcodes. Two successive PCR steps introduced TruSeq adapter sequences along with Illumina sample barcodes. The TCR alpha and beta cDNA libraries were sequenced on the Illumina HiSeq platform using custom primers. Under the source paper's analysis protocol: MiGEC processed the raw reads to extract unique molecular identifiers, while MiXCR was used to determine the CDR3 positions. Recombination models were inferred per individual with the repgenHMM and IGoR tools using an EM algorithm. Shared clonotype analysis was performed with the tcR package in R, normalizing sharing by the product of cloneset sizes. To study raw recombination without the effects of thymic and clonal selection, out-of-frame nonproductive sequences were analyzed. Clones were called with MiXCR by TCRdb after fastp trimmed the public reads at Q25, and only in-frame beta chains were retained. Rows merge per CDR3 protein into single entries with the most common DNA and genes. TCRdb's processing, not the study's, gives the V and J calls here. This sample is represented by fewer than 650,000 distinct CDR3 sequences; over 8.5% of them were singletons. The ten largest account for around 3.1% of the sample.

These sequences were also reported in another study, on yellow fever vaccine responses in identical twins. The second study's authors report: According to the authors, in identical twins the way T cells responded to vaccination appeared partly convergent and partly personalized. In the study, vaccine-responding T cell clones were precisely tracked in identical twins.

The chain links TRBV15 with TRBJ2-3; 10 central nucleotides agree with TRBD2. The TCR comes from a woman in her late teens or twenties in good health. Sequencing was done on a sample of PBMCs. The DNA sequence is TGTGCCACCAGCAGAACCCGGACTAGCGGCTCTAGCACAGATACGCAGTATTTT. This gives the protein CATSRTRTSGSSTDTQYF.